The 12 T cell receptor beta chains in this list originate from one sample, sequenced in a study of beta chain features in type 1 diabetes. Findings and limits, study-wide: Moderate but significant shortening of TCRB CDR3s was recorded in all four CD4+ subsets from Type 1 diabetes patients.

These receptors' antigens are unknown. Expressed TCRB transcripts were sequenced after all isolated RNA was converted to cDNA. Libraries were prepared by immunoSEQ multiplex PCR; TCRdb keeps only in-frame clonotypes and omits some of them. This repertoire shows approximately 170,000 clones, 7% to 9% found once; its top ten account for under 0.55%. Sequencing used central memory CD4+ T cells from blood. The receptor source for this set is a man younger than 35 with type 1 diabetes.

This clone was detected only once. CDR3 region: CASSQGNRNTGELFF. The CDR3 DNA reads as TGCGCCAGCAGCCAAGGGAACAGGAACACCGGGGAGCTGTTTTTT. V gene TRBV4-3 combines with J gene TRBJ2-2; no clear D. Germline loops: CDR1 LGHNA, CDR2 YSLEER. The CDR3 is 15 amino acids. V was clipped by 1 base and J by 1 base, with 7 bases between them.

The chain links TRBV28 to TRBJ2-4; the D gene is possibly TRBD2 (5 bases). Trimming left V 6 bases short and J 0 bases short, with 21 bases between. The CDR3 contains 18 residues. CDR1 is MDHEN and CDR2 is SYDVKM in the germline V gene. CDR3 DNA sequence: TGTGCCAGCAGAGGCAGAGGGTATCAGGAACTAGCCAAAAACATTCAGTACTTC. Amino acid sequence: CASRGRGYQELAKNIQYF.

This clone was found a few times. The chain carries TRBV2 and TRBJ2-5; unclear D gene. The J call is in doubt because the DNA end fits TRBJ2-7 better. Germline V gives CDR1 SNHLY, CDR2 FYNNEI. The CDR3 spans 12 residues. CDR3 in amino acids: CASSDLPYEQYF. The CDR3 coding sequence is TGTGCCAGCAGTGATCTTCCGTACGAGCAGTACTTC.

The chain uses TRBV5-4 and TRBJ2-1; 7 positions agree with TRBD2. The CDR3 sequence is 18 residues long. CDR1 is SGHNT, CDR2 YYREEE, per germline (reference sequence). V was pared by 0 bases and J by 2 bases, with 11 bases of the junction left unmatched. CDR3: CASSLGGHGGGAYNEQFF. The DNA for the CDR3 is TGTGCCAGCAGCTTGGGTGGGCACGGGGGAGGGGCCTACAATGAGCAGTTCTTC.

The chain uses TRBV4-1 and TRBJ2-5, with a possible D match to TRBD2 (5 bases). Germline CDR1 reads MGHRA; CDR2 reads YSYEKL. V was cut by 1 base and J by 1 base, with 13 bases left in between. The CDR3 consists of 16 residues. The CDR3: CASSQGSGGLQETQYF. CDR3 DNA: TGCGCCAGCAGCCAAGGTTCCGGCGGGCTCCAAGAGACCCAGTACTTC.

This clone was observed a few times. The gene calls are TRBV10-3 and TRBJ2-1; 7 bases agree with TRBD1. Germline values: CDR1 ENHRY, CDR2 SYGVKD. This CDR3 has 15 residues. The trim removed 4 bases at V and 2 bases at J, leaving 5 bases unmatched. The CDR3 DNA follows: TGTGCCATCAGTGCTGACAGGGAACCCTACAATGAGCAGTTCTTC. Amino acids: CAISADREPYNEQFF.

To note about this clone: Other DNA variants within this sample encode the same CDR3. The rearrangement links TRBV11-3 to TRBJ2-5; 9 bases agree with TRBD1. The CDR3 consists of 15 residues. The germline V gene has CDR1 SGHNT and CDR2 YENEEA. V lost 5 bases to trimming and J lost 2 bases; unmatched junction nucleotides: 6. The CDR3 region is CASSPGTGRQETQYF. CDR3 nucleotide sequence: TGTGCCAGCAGCCCTGGGACAGGGCGGCAAGAGACCCAGTACTTC.

This clone occurred a few times. The chain uses TRBV7-2 and TRBJ2-7; 8 positions agree with TRBD2. Trimming at V came to 0 bases and at J to 5 bases, leaving 6 bases not matched to a gene. This CDR3 contains 15 residues. The germline CDR1 and CDR2 sequences are SGHTA and FQGNSA. CDR3 loop: CASSLAPGGADEQYF. The CDR3 bases are TGTGCCAGCAGCTTAGCACCCGGGGGGGCCGACGAGCAGTACTTC.

Written as DNA, the CDR3 is TGTGCCAGCAGCTTTAAGCGGGGGTGGAAAGAGACCCAGTACTTC. Translating it yields CASSFKRGWKETQYF. The genes are TRBV7-2 and TRBJ2-5; TRBD2 agrees at 8 bases. This CDR3 has 15 residues. Germline-derived CDR1 and CDR2 are SGHTA and FQGNSA. The V gene end was trimmed by 3 bases and the J gene end by 3 bases; junction bases not matched to a gene: 6.

This clone was seen a handful of times. The chain carries TRBV15 and TRBJ2-7; maybe TRBD2 (6 bases). Germline loops: CDR1 LNHNV, CDR2 YYDKDF (reference sequence). Trimming removed 3 bases from V and 0 bases from J, with 9 bases in between. The CDR3 is 14 amino acids. The CDR3 loop is CATSRGTSSYEQYF. Here the CDR3 DNA reads TGTGCCACCAGCAGGGGGACTTCCTCCTACGAGCAGTACTTC.

The CDR3 DNA reads as TGTGCGGCTTGGCGGTACCAAGAGACCCAGTACTTC. Its translation is CAAWRYQETQYF. This chain links TRBV28 with TRBJ2-5; no clear D gene. Per the germline V gene, CDR1 is MDHEN and CDR2 is SYDVKM. The CDR3 totals 12 residues.

The chain couples TRBV5-4 to TRBJ2-7; 7 nucleotides agree with TRBD2. Germline V gene data show CDR1 as SGHNT and CDR2 as YYREEE (reference sequence). Trimming took 4 bases from V and 0 from J; bases not matched to a gene: 4. The CDR3 totals 14 residues. DNA of the CDR3: TGTGCCAGCAGCCTCAGCGGGAACTCCTACGAGCAGTACTTC. The encoded protein is CASSLSGNSYEQYF.